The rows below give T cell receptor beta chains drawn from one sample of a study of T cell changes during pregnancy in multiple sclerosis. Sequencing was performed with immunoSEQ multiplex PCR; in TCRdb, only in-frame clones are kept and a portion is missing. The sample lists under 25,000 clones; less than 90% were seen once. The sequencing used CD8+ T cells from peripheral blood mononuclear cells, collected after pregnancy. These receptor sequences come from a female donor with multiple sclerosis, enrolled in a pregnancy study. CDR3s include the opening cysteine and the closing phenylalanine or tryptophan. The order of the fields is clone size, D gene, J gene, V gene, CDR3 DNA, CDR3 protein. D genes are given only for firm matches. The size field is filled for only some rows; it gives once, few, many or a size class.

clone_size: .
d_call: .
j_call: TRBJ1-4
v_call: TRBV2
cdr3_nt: TGTGCCAGCGGGCAATTACACCAAACTGATGAAAAACTGTTTTTT
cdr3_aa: CASGQLHQTDEKLFF

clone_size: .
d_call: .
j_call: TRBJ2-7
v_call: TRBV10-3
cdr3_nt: TGTGCCATCAGTGAGTGGACAGACAGCTCCTACGAGCAGTACTTC
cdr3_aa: CAISEWTDSSYEQYF

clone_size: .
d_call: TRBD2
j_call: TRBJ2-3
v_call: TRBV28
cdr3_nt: TGTGCCAGCAGTTTGGGACTAGCGGGAAATTATACGCAGTATTTT
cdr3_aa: CASSLGLAGNYTQYF

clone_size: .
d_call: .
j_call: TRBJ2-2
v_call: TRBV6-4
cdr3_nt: TGTGCCAGCAAAGGGGAGCGGGACACCGGGGAGCTGTTTTTT
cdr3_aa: CASKGERDTGELFF

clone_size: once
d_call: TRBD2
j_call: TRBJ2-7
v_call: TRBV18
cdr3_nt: TGTGCCAGCTCACCATTTGATCGGACTAGCGGGAACTCCTACGAGCAGTACTTC
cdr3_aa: CASSPFDRTSGNSYEQYF

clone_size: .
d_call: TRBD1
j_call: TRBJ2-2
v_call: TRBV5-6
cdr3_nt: TGTGCCAGCAGCGCTCGGACAGGGGAGAACACCGGGGAGCTGTTTTTT
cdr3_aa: CASSARTGENTGELFF

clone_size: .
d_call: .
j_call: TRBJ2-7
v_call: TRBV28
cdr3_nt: TGTGCCACCCAGGAACAGGGATACGAGCAGTACTTC
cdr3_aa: CATQEQGYEQYF

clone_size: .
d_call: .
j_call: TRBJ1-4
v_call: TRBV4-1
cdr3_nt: TGCGCCAGCAGCCACAACGGCCAAGGGGATAATGAAAAACTGTTTTTT
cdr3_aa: CASSHNGQGDNEKLFF

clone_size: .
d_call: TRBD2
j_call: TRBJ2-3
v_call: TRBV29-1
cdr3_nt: TGCAGCACCATTTTAGCGGGAGTGGTCGATACGCAGTATTTT
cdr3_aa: CSTILAGVVDTQYF

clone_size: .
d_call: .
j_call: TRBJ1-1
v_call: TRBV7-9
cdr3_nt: TGTGCCAGCAGCTACTTACTGAACACTGAAGCTTTCTTT
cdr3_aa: CASSYLLNTEAFF

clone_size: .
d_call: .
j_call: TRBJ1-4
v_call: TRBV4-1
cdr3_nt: TGCGCCAGCAGCCAAGGAGTAGCAGGGATGGGTGAAAAACTGTTTTTT
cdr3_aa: CASSQGVAGMGEKLFF

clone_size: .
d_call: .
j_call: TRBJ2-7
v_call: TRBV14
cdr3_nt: TGTGCCAGCAGTGACATTAGCTCCTACGAGCAGTACTTC
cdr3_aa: CASSDISSYEQYF

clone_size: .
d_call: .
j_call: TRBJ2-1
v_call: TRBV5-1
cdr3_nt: TGCGCCAGCAGCTTGGTCGCGCGGGCTTACTCCTACAATGAGCAGTTCTTC
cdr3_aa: CASSLVARAYSYNEQFF

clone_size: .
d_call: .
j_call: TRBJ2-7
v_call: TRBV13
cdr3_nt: TGTGCCAGCAGCTCGTGGCTAGCGAAATACGAGCAGTACTTC
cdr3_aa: CASSSWLAKYEQYF

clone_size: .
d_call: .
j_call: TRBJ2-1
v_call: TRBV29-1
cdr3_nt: TGCAGCGTTGGTAGTACGACGGGGAACTACTACAATGAGCAGTTCTTC
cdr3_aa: CSVGSTTGNYYNEQFF

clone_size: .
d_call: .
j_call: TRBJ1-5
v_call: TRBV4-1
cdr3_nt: TGCGCCAGCAGCCAAGGGTCGGGGTATCAGCCCCAGCATTTT
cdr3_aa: CASSQGSGYQPQHF

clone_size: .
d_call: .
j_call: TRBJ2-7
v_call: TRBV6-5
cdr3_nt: TGTGCCAGCAGTTACTCGGACAGCTACGAGCAGTACTTC
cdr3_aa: CASSYSDSYEQYF

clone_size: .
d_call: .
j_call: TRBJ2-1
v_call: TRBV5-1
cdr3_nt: TGCGCCAGCAGCCAGAATGCGGGACCCCCTCCCTACAATGAGCAGTTCTTC
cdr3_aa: CASSQNAGPPPYNEQFF

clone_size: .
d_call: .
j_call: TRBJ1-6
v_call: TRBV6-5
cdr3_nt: TGTGCCAGCAGTTACGTCGGGTTAGGGGTTCTTTCACCCCTCCACTTT
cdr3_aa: CASSYVGLGVLSPLHF

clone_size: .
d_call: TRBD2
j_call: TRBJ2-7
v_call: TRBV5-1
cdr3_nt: TGCGCCAGCAGTTCTTTCGCGGATAGCGGGAGCTACGAGCAGTACTTC
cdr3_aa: CASSSFADSGSYEQYF

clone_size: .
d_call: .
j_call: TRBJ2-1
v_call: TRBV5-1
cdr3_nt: TGCGCCAGCAGCGTGGGGGACACATACAATGAGCAGTTCTTC
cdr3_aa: CASSVGDTYNEQFF

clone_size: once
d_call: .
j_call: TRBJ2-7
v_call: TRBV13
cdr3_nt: TGTGCCAGCAGCTTAGAGGGGTACGAGCAGTACTTC
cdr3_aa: CASSLEGYEQYF

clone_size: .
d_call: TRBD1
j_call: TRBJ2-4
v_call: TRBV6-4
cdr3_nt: TGTGCCAGCAGTGATTCGACAGGGGGGGGAAACATTCAGTACTTC
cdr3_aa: CASSDSTGGGNIQYF

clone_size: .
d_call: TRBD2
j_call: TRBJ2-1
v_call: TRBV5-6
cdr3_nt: TGTGCCAGCAGCTGGGGGACTACGATGGAGCAGTTCTTC
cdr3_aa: CASSWGTTMEQFF

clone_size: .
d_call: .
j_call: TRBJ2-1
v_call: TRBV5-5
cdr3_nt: TGTGCCAGCAGCTTCAGGGGCCCCTACAATGAGCAGTTCTTC
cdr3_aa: CASSFRGPYNEQFF

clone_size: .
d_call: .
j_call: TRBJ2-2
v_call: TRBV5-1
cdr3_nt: TGCGCCAGCAGCATACGACGATGGGCTCCAACCGGGGAGCTGTTTTTT
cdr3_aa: CASSIRRWAPTGELFF

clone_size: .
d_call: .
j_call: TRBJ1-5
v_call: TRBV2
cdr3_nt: TGTGCCAGCAGTGACCTTGGGAAAAGGGGTCAGCCCCAGCATTTT
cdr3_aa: CASSDLGKRGQPQHF

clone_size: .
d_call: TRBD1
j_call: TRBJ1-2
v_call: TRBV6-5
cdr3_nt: TGTGCCAGCAGTGAACAGGGGGAGGGGTATGGCTACACCTTC
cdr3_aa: CASSEQGEGYGYTF

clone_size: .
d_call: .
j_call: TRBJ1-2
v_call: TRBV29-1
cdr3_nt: TGCAGCGTCCGGGCTTTGGGGGGAGGCTACACCTTC
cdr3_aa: CSVRALGGGYTF

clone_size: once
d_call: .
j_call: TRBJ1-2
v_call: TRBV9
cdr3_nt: TGTGCCAGCAACGCGGGGGACTATGGCTACACCTTC
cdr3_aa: CASNAGDYGYTF

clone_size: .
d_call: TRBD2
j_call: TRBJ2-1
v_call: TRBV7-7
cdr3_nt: TGTGCTAGCAGCTTAGAAGCGGGAGCGGTAGATGAGCAGTTCTTC
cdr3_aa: CASSLEAGAVDEQFF

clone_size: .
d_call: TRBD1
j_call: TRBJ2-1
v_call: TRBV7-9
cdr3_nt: TGTGCCAGCAGTTACATTGGGGACAGCTCCTACAATGAGCAGTTCTTC
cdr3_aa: CASSYIGDSSYNEQFF

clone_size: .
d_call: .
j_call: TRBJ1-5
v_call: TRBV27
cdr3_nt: TGTGCCAGCCCAGATGGCAATCAGCCCCAGCATTTT
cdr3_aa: CASPDGNQPQHF

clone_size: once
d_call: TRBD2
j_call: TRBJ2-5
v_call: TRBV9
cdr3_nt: TGTGCCAGCAGCGTAGGCGCGGGAGCGCTACAAGAGACCCAGTACTTC
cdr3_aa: CASSVGAGALQETQYF

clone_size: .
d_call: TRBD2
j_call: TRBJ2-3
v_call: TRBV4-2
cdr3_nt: TGTGCCAGCAGCCAAGGGACTAGCGGGAGCCCAGATACGCAGTATTTT
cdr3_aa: CASSQGTSGSPDTQYF

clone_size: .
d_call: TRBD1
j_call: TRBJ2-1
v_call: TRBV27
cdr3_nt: TGTGCCAGCAGTTTGTCAGGGGGTAAAAATGAGCAGTTCTTC
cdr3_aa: CASSLSGGKNEQFF

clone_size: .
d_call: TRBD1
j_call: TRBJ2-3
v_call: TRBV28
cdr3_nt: TGTGCCAGCAGCCGCGCACAGGGAGCAGGGGGATCAGATACGCAGTATTTT
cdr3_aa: CASSRAQGAGGSDTQYF

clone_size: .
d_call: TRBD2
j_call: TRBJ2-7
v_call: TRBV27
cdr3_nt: TGTGCCAGCAGTTTAACCGCAGCGGGAGTCGCCTACGAGCAGTACTTC
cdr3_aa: CASSLTAAGVAYEQYF

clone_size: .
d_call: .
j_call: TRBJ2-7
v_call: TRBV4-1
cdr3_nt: TGCGCCAGCAGCCAAGGAAGGGGGATCGGCGAGCAGTACTTC
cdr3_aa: CASSQGRGIGEQYF

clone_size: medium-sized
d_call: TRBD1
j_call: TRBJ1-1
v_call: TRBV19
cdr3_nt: TGTGCCAGCTACTTGAACAGGGGGCGGGTCACTGAAGCTTTCTTT
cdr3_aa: CASYLNRGRVTEAFF

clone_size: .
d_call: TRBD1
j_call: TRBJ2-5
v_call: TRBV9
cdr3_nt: TGTGCCAGCAGCCCATTTATGGACAGGTCGGAGACCCAGTACTTC
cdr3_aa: CASSPFMDRSETQYF

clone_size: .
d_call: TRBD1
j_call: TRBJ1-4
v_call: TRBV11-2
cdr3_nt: TGTGCCAGCAGATTGACAGGGGGCGAAAAACTGTTTTTT
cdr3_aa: CASRLTGGEKLFF

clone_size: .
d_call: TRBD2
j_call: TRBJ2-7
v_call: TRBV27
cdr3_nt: TGTGCCAGCAGTCCATCTAGCGGGCTCTTCTCCTACGAGCAGTACTTC
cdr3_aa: CASSPSSGLFSYEQYF

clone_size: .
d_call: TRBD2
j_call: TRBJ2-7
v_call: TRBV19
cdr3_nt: TGTGCCAGTAGTACCGGACTAGCGGGAGGGCCGGATTCTGAGCAGTACTTC
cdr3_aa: CASSTGLAGGPDSEQYF

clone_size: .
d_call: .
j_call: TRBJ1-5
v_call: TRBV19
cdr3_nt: TGTGCCAGTAGTATAGGGACAGCCTCTTATAGCAATCAGCCCCAGCATTTT
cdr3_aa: CASSIGTASYSNQPQHF

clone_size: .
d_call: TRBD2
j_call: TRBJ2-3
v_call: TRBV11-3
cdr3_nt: TGTGCCAGCAGCCCTAGCGGATATAGCACAGATACGCAGTATTTT
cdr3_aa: CASSPSGYSTDTQYF

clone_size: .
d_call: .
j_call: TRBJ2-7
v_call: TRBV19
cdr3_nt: TGTGCCAGTAGTTGGGCCTCCCTAAGCTCCTACGAGCAGTACTTC
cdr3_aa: CASSWASLSSYEQYF

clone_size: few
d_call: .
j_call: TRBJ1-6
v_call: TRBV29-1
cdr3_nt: TGCAGCGTTGACGAGGGAGCTGGTTCACCCCTCCACTTT
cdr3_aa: CSVDEGAGSPLHF

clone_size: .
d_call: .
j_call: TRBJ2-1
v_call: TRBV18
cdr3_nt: TGTGCCAGCTCACCGGCAGTGGGCGGGAACTCCTACAATGAGCAGTTCTTC
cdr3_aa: CASSPAVGGNSYNEQFF

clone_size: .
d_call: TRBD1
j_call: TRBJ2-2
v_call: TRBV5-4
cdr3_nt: TGTGCCAGCAGCTCCCCCCCCGGGACAGGGCCGACCGGGGAGCTGTTTTTT
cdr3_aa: CASSSPPGTGPTGELFF

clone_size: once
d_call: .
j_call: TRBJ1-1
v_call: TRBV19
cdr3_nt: TGTGCCAGTAGTATAGTAAGGGGTTGGATGAACACTGAAGCTTTCTTT
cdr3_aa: CASSIVRGWMNTEAFF

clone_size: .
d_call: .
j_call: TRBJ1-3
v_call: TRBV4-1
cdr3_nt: TGCGCCAGCAGTCCCCCCAACTCTGGAAACACCATATATTTT
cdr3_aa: CASSPPNSGNTIYF

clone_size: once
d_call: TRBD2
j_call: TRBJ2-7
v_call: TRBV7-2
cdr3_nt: TGTGCCAGCAGCTTCTCTAGCGGGACCTACGAGCAGTACTTC
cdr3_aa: CASSFSSGTYEQYF

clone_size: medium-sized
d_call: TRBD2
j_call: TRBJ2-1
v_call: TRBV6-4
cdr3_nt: TGTGCCAGCAGTGACTCGACTAGCGGGAGCAATGAGCAGTTCTTC
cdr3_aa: CASSDSTSGSNEQFF

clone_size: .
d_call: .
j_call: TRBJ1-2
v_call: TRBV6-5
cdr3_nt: TGTGCCAGCAGCCAGTTAGAGGGATCTAACTATGGCTACACCTTC
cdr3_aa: CASSQLEGSNYGYTF

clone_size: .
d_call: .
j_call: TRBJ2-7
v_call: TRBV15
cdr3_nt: TGTGCCACCAGTTACGGTTCCTACGAGCAGTACTTC
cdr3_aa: CATSYGSYEQYF

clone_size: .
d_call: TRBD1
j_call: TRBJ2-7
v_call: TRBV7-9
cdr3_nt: TGTGCCAGCAGCTTAGGGACAGGGTTCCACGAGCAGTACTTC
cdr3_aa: CASSLGTGFHEQYF

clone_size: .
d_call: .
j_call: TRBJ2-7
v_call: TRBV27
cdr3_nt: TGTGCCAGCAGTCCCAGGGGCTCCTACGAGCAGTACTTC
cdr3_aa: CASSPRGSYEQYF

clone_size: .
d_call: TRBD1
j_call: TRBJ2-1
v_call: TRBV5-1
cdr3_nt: TGCGCCAGCAGCCTGGTTGGGACAGGAATCTACAATGAGCAGTTCTTC
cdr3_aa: CASSLVGTGIYNEQFF

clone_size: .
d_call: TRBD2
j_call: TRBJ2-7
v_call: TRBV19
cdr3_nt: TGTGCCAGTACCCCTGGGACTAGCGGGGGAACCTACGAGCAGTACTTC
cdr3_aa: CASTPGTSGGTYEQYF